Listed below are T cell receptor beta chains from one sample, sequenced in a study of OX40 agonist ivuxolimab in advanced cancers. Produced via immunoSEQ multiplex PCR; TCRdb's table is partial and in-frame only. Of tens of thousands of clones detected, about 86% appear once; the ten largest clones hold around 2%. Sequenced material: CD4+ or CD8+ T cells sorted from blood, taken in a trial of the OX40 agonist ivuxolimab. These receptors all come from an adult with an advanced solid tumor such as melanoma, head and neck, liver or kidney cancer. CDR3s include the opening cysteine and the closing phenylalanine or tryptophan. D genes are given only for firm matches. Expanded clones get a size class; other rows say once, few or many, or leave the size out.

cdr3_aa	cdr3_nt	cdr3_length	j_call	v_call	clone_size	d_call
CASRGVTSGVETQYF	TGTGCCAGCAGGGGGGTGACTAGCGGGGTGGAGACCCAGTACTTC	15	TRBJ2-5	TRBV11-2	-	TRBD2
CSVPRTGQQYNEQFF	TGCAGCGTTCCGAGAACGGGACAGCAGTACAATGAGCAGTTCTTC	15	TRBJ2-1	TRBV29-1	-	TRBD1
CAWSRGGSGANVLTF	TGTGCCTGGTCCAGGGGCGGTTCTGGGGCCAACGTCCTGACTTTC	15	TRBJ2-6	TRBV30	few	-
CASSPTSGGGYEQYF	TGTGCCAGCTCACCGACTAGCGGGGGGGGGTACGAGCAGTACTTC	15	TRBJ2-7	TRBV18	few	TRBD2
CASSYRQITGELFF	TGTGCCAGCAGCTACCGACAGATCACCGGGGAGCTGTTTTTT	14	TRBJ2-2	TRBV7-6	-	-
CASGRTGELFF	TGTGCTAGTGGCCGCACCGGGGAGCTGTTTTTT	11	TRBJ2-2	TRBV12-5	-	-
CSVVVTQETQYF	TGCAGCGTTGTGGTCACCCAAGAGACCCAGTACTTC	12	TRBJ2-5	TRBV29-1	once	-
CASSLVAGHNEKLFF	TGTGCCAGCAGCTTAGTAGCAGGGCATAATGAAAAACTGTTTTTT	15	TRBJ1-4	TRBV7-8	-	-
CAGSHGQGGGKATEAFF	TGCGCCGGCAGCCACGGACAGGGTGGGGGAAAGGCCACTGAAGCTTTCTTT	17	TRBJ1-1	TRBV4-1	-	TRBD1
CASSPQGMNYGYTF	TGCGCCAGCAGCCCACAGGGGATGAACTATGGCTACACCTTC	14	TRBJ1-2	TRBV5-1	-	TRBD1
CASSHSGQGFSNQPQHF	TGTGCCAGCAGCCATTCCGGACAGGGTTTTAGCAATCAGCCCCAGCATTTT	17	TRBJ1-5	TRBV4-2	-	TRBD1
CARQGAGEKLFF	TGTGCCAGACAGGGGGCCGGGGAAAAACTGTTTTTT	12	TRBJ1-4	TRBV6-4	-	TRBD1
CASSLEASGRAGDTQYF	TGTGCCAGCAGCTTGGAGGCTAGCGGGAGGGCCGGGGATACGCAGTATTTT	17	TRBJ2-3	TRBV5-4	-	TRBD2
CASSRDRQGSSTEQFF	TGTGCCAGCAGCCGCGATAGACAGGGGAGTTCTACTGAGCAGTTCTTC	16	TRBJ2-1	TRBV7-9	-	TRBD1
CASSLGRLARGVDIQYF	TGCGCCAGCAGCTTGGGGAGACTTGCGCGGGGGGTTGACATTCAGTACTTC	17	TRBJ2-4	TRBV5-1	-	TRBD2
CASSPGTASSYEQYF	TGTGCCAGCTCACCAGGGACAGCTAGCTCCTACGAGCAGTACTTC	15	TRBJ2-7	TRBV18	-	TRBD1
CASSPFRNTEAFF	TGTGCCAGCAGCCCATTCCGGAACACTGAAGCTTTCTTT	13	TRBJ1-1	TRBV7-3	few	-